A single sample gave rise to the 22 T cell receptor beta chains below, sequenced in a study of T cells in Graves' hyperthyroidism and ophthalmopathy. Researchers amplified the TCR beta CDR3 regions from RNA transcripts. When the TCR CDR3 underwent first-round RT-PCR, the HTBI primer set was used. Via MiXCR, TCRdb re-called the multiplex PCR reads, giving one row per CDR3 protein. The table shows hundreds of thousands of distinct CDR3 sequences, with approximately 17% occurring only once. The sample consisted of blood. The receptors derive from a woman aged 60 to 75 with Graves' ophthalmopathy.

This clonotype was picked up many times. CDR3 in DNA: TGTGCCAGCAGAGATGACAGCAGCTGGCAGCCCCAGCATTTT. Translated: CASRDDSSWQPQHF. This chain uses TRBV2 with TRBJ1-5; tentatively, D is TRBD1 (5 bases). CDR3 length equals 14 residues. Germline values: CDR1 SNHLY, CDR2 FYNNEI. The V end lost 6 bases, the J end lost 7 bases, and 16 bases lay between the germline ends.

This clonotype was seen a few times. CDR3 amino acids: CSARDVNTEAFF. Here the CDR3 DNA reads TGCAGTGCTAGAGACGTGAACACTGAAGCTTTCTTT. The rearrangement joins TRBV20-1 to TRBJ1-1; D ambiguous. V was clipped by 0 bases and J by 0 bases, with 2 bases between them. This CDR3 comprises 12 residues. Germline values: CDR1 DFQATT, CDR2 SNEGSKA (reference sequence).

A few counts support this clonotype. This chain links TRBV6-1 with TRBJ2-2; D not resolved. Germline V gene data show CDR1 as MNHNS and CDR2 as SASEGT. The CDR3 is 14 amino acids. Between the trimmed V and J ends, which lost 5 bases and 0 bases, there was a span of 7 bases. CDR3: CASSFRPNTGELFF. In DNA form, the CDR3 reads TGTGCCAGCAGTTTCAGGCCGAACACCGGGGAGCTGTTTTTT.

This clonotype was picked up a small number of times. One base away lies a much larger clone, so this may be a sequencing read error. This chain links TRBV7-3 with TRBJ2-3; maybe TRBD2 (6 bases). Germline V lookup: CDR1 SGHTA, CDR2 FQGTGA. This CDR3 contains 14 residues. For the CDR3, the DNA is TGTGCCGGCAGCGCGGGACTGAGCACAGATACGCAGTATTTT. It codes for CAGSAGLSTDTQYF.

The rearrangement uses TRBV7-2 and TRBJ2-5; D is possibly TRBD1 or TRBD2 (6 bases each). The V gene lost 4 bases and the J gene lost 7 bases, with 19 bases spanning the gap. CDR1 and CDR2 (germline): SGHTA, FQGNSA. This CDR3 has 15 residues. The CDR3 spells CASSYQQGGGGTQYF. Here the CDR3 DNA reads TGTGCCAGCAGCTACCAACAGGGAGGTGGGGGGACCCAGTACTTC.

This chain uses TRBV4-2 with TRBJ2-7; 10 bases are a match to TRBD2. This CDR3 region has 13 residues. V lost 6 bases and J lost 5; bases outside the gene matches: 4. Per germline, CDR1 LGHNA and CDR2 YNFKEQ. The CDR3 protein is CASRGTSDDEQYF. CDR3 nucleotide sequence: TGTGCCAGCAGAGGGACTAGCGACGACGAGCAGTACTTC.

The chain recombines TRBV27 with TRBJ1-1; 9 bases match TRBD1. CDR3 length: 13 amino acids. Germline lookup yields CDR1 MNHEY and CDR2 SMNVEV (reference sequence). V was clipped by 8 bases and J by 7 bases; unmatched bases: 8. The CDR3 sequence: CASGDREFSEAFF. The CDR3 coding sequence is TGTGCCAGCGGGGACAGGGAGTTTAGTGAAGCTTTCTTT.

This clonotype was found a few times. J is TRBJ2-5 and V is TRBV5-6; perhaps TRBD1 as D (6 bases). This CDR3 is 14 amino acids long. CDR1 is SGHDT, CDR2 YYEEEE, per germline. V lost 3 bases, J lost 4 bases, and 13 bases lay in between. CDR3 nucleotide sequence: TGTGCCAGCAGCTCACAGGGATCACGAGAGACCCAGTACTTC. As protein: CASSSQGSRETQYF.

Worth noting for this clonotype: Given a much more abundant clone one base away, this may be a read error. The J gene is TRBJ1-1, the V gene TRBV11-2, with a tentative D call TRBD1 (6 bases). Germline V gene sequence: CDR1 SGHAT, CDR2 FQNNGV. The CDR3 has 13 residues. CDR3 in amino acids: CARSQQGQTEAFF. The CDR3, as DNA: TGTGCCCGCAGTCAGCAAGGACAGACTGAAGCTTTCTTT.

This rearrangement joins TRBV28 to TRBJ2-4; D is perhaps TRBD1 or TRBD2 (7 bases each). The CDR3 runs to 17 residues. CDR1 and CDR2 (germline): MDHEN, SYDVKM. With 2 bases removed from V and 4 bases from J, the gap between germline ends came to 18 bases. The CDR3 nucleotides are TGTGCCAGCAGTTTAGGGGGGGGCAGGGGGAGTAAAAACATTCAGTACTTC. It codes for CASSLGGGRGSKNIQYF.

This clonotype was detected only a few times. Since a much larger clone is just one base distant, this may be a read error. V is TRBV12-3 or TRBV12-4 and J is TRBJ2-7, with D possibly being TRBD1 (5 bases). The CDR3 has 12 residues. CDR3: CVSSLKQAGQYF. In DNA, the CDR3 is TGTGTCAGCAGTCTAAAACAGGCCGGGCAGTACTTC.

The chain has TRBV7-6 and TRBJ2-7; TRBD1 matches 12 bases. The CDR3 loop spans 16 amino acids. With 4 bases clipped from V and 5 bases from J, the junction kept 9 bases outside the gene matches. Germline CDR1 is SGHVS and CDR2 is FNYEAQ. The CDR3 nucleotides are TGTGCCAGCAGCTCCCGGGGGGGACAGGGGGCCAACGAGCAGTACTTC. Its translation: CASSSRGGQGANEQYF.

The gene calls are TRBV28 and TRBJ1-1; maybe TRBD1 (5 bases). The CDR3 has 14 amino acids. Germline CDR1 and CDR2: MDHEN and SYDVKM. Between the trimmed V and J ends, which lost 7 bases and 3 bases, there was a span of 15 bases. The chain's CDR3 is CASKIWAGDTEAFF. The CDR3 DNA sequence: TGTGCCAGCAAGATTTGGGCGGGGGACACTGAAGCTTTCTTT. Variable domain in full (rest from reference TRBV28 and TRBJ1-1): DVKVTQSSRYLVKRTGEKVFLECVQDMDHENMFWYRQDPGLGLRLIYFSYDVKMKEKGDIPEGYSVSREKKERFSLILESASTNQTSMYLCASKIWAGDTEAFFGQGTRLTVV.

CDR3: CASRGKSQGPVNTEAFF. In nucleotides, the CDR3 is TGTGCCAGCAGAGGAAAATCACAGGGCCCCGTGAACACTGAAGCTTTCTTT. The chain links TRBV6-1 to TRBJ1-1; the D gene is possibly TRBD1 (6 bases). CDR3 size: 17 residues. Germline CDR1 and CDR2: MNHNS and SASEGT. V lost 6 bases to trimming and J lost 0 bases, with 20 bases between them.

The table lists this clonotype with many counts. CDR3 sequence (DNA): TGTGCCAGCAGTGGTGCAAAGGCTGAAGCTTTCTTT. Amino acids: CASSGAKAEAFF. V and J are TRBV6-1 and TRBJ1-1; D ambiguous. Trimming removed 4 bases at V and 6 bases at J, with 9 bases between. CDR1 and CDR2 (germline): MNHNS, SASEGT. The CDR3 runs 12 residues.

The V and J genes are TRBV19 and TRBJ1-3; D unresolved. The CDR3 has 14 residues. V was pared by 5 bases and J by 3 bases, with 11 bases between. Germline CDR1 is LNHDA and CDR2 is SQIVND (reference sequence). The CDR3 region is CASSPTVRGNTIYF. CDR3 nucleotide sequence: TGTGCCAGTAGTCCTACAGTTCGTGGAAACACCATATATTTT. Together with reference TRBV19 and TRBJ1-3, the CDR3 gives the full variable domain: DGGITQSPKYLFRKEGQNVTLSCEQNLNHDAMYWYRQDPGQGLRLIYYSQIVNDFQKGDIAEGYSVSREKKESFPLTVTSAQKNPTAFYLCASSPTVRGNTIYFGEGSWLTVV.

In this sample, this clonotype turned up many times. This chain links TRBV4-3 with TRBJ1-1; TRBD1 agrees at 7 bases. Trimming removed 1 base from V and 2 bases from J; junction bases left unmatched: 4. The length of the CDR3 is 15 residues. In germline, CDR1 is LGHNA, CDR2 YSLEER. The CDR3 DNA follows: TGCGCCAGCAGCCAAGTAGGGGACAGAAACACTGAAGCTTTCTTT. Protein sequence: CASSQVGDRNTEAFF.

Note on this clonotype: A much larger clone differs from this one at a single base, so this may be a read error. This chain links TRBV28 with TRBJ1-2; possibly TRBD1 for D (6 bases). Trimming removed 4 bases at V and 7 bases at J, with 13 bases between. The CDR3 covers 13 residues. CDR1 and CDR2 from the germline V gene are MDHEN and SYDVKM. CDR3 sequence (DNA): TGTGCCAGCAGTTCTAATACAGGGTGTGGCTACACCTTC. Translation: CASSSNTGCGYTF.

In this sample, this clonotype turned up many times. V is TRBV6-2 or TRBV6-3 and J is TRBJ1-1, with TRBD1 matching over 10 bases. Germline V CDR1 and CDR2: MNHEY, SVGEGT. The CDR3 consists of 14 residues. Trimming took 5 bases from V and 4 from J; bases not matched to a gene: 4. The CDR3 DNA is TGTGCCAGCAGTCGACAGGGGGCAGGCACTGAAGCTTTCTTT. Its translation is CASSRQGAGTEAFF.

The table lists this clonotype with many counts. The chain employs TRBV2 and TRBJ2-3, with D possibly being TRBD1 (6 bases). Germline loops: CDR1 SNHLY, CDR2 FYNNEI. Trimming took 6 bases from V and 2 from J, leaving 12 bases between them. The CDR3 has 14 amino acids. The CDR3 protein is CASRWGQNTDTQYF. The CDR3 DNA follows: TGTGCCAGCAGATGGGGGCAGAACACAGATACGCAGTATTTT.

This clonotype was counted ten times or more. CDR3 residues: CSARGSGSRNEQFF. The CDR3 DNA follows: TGCAGTGCTAGGGGTAGCGGGAGTCGTAATGAGCAGTTCTTC. The chain employs TRBV20-1 and TRBJ2-1, with 9 bases fitting TRBD2. In germline, CDR1 is DFQATT, CDR2 SNEGSKA (reference sequence). The length of the CDR3 is 14 residues. The ends lost 3 bases at V and 7 bases at J; junction bases unmatched: 7.

This clonotype was found a few times. The rearrangement uses TRBV6-1 and TRBJ2-1; 7 bases line up with TRBD1. CDR1 and CDR2 from the germline V gene are MNHNS and SASEGT. The CDR3 contains 14 residues. J was trimmed by 16 bases and V by 1 base; bases with no gene match: 13. The CDR3: CASSEGLGDSIRFF. The DNA of the CDR3 is TGTGCCAGCAGTGAAGGCCTCGGGGACAGTATTCGATTCTTC.